Listed below are T cell receptor beta chains from one sample, sequenced in a study of CD8+ T cells in alopecia areata. Generated by immunoSEQ multiplex PCR, the TCRdb table keeps only in-frame clones and is missing some. The sample holds 150,000 to 200,000 clones; more than 55% are singletons and the top ten take 1.3%. Specimen: CD4+ T cells sorted from blood, collected at approximately week 50, from a patient treated with tofacitinib. The receptors were gathered from a human donor with alopecia areata. The CDR3 runs from the conserved cysteine through the conserved F or W. A D gene is named only where the DNA matches it firmly. Not all rows give a size; the values are once, few, many and, for expanded clones, a class.

D,size,V,J,DNA,CDR3
TRBD2,-,TRBV4-1,TRBJ2-5,TGCGCCAGCAGCCAAGCTCTAGCGGGGGGACCGGGAGAGACCCAGTACTTC,CASSQALAGGPGETQYF
-,few,TRBV2,TRBJ2-3,TGTGCCAGCAGCGGAAGGACAGATACGCAGTATTTT,CASSGRTDTQYF
-,-,TRBV19,TRBJ1-1,TGTGCCAGTAGTATAGGGAACGGACGGAACACTGAAGCTTTCTTT,CASSIGNGRNTEAFF
-,-,TRBV6-5,TRBJ1-2,TGTGCCAGCAGTACTCGGAGGGGCGACTATGGCTACACCTTC,CASSTRRGDYGYTF
TRBD1,few,TRBV29-1,TRBJ2-4,TGCAGCGTTCCGGGACAGGGTATGGGTGGTCAGTACTTC,CSVPGQGMGGQYF
-,-,TRBV6-1,TRBJ2-3,TGTGCCAGCAGTGAATCGGCCGTACCCCCTCGACAGACAGATACGCAGTATTTT,CASSESAVPPRQTDTQYF
-,-,TRBV27,TRBJ1-4,TGTGCCAGCAGTTTACGGTCTACACAAAAACTGTTTTTT,CASSLRSTQKLFF
TRBD1,many,TRBV4-3,TRBJ2-1,TGCGCCAGCAGCCACCACTCCGGGACAGGGGGCTACAATGAGCAGTTCTTC,CASSHHSGTGGYNEQFF
TRBD1,few,TRBV5-1,TRBJ1-2,TGCGCCAGCAGCCCCGATGGACAGGGATATGGCTACACCTTC,CASSPDGQGYGYTF
TRBD1,few,TRBV7-7,TRBJ2-7,TGTGCCAGCAGCCCCGCGGGACAGGGGGCCGAGCAGTACTTC,CASSPAGQGAEQYF
-,-,TRBV30,TRBJ1-2,TGTGCCTGGAGTAGGAGGTTAAGTCGGTATGGCTACACCTTC,CAWSRRLSRYGYTF
TRBD1,-,TRBV4-3,TRBJ1-2,TGCGCCAGCAGCCAAGAAGACAGGGGGATCTATGGCTACACCTTC,CASSQEDRGIYGYTF
TRBD1,-,TRBV6-6,TRBJ1-5,TGTGCCAGCAGTACGACGGACAGGGGGCAGGCTCAGCCCCAGCATTTT,CASSTTDRGQAQPQHF
-,-,TRBV18,TRBJ2-5,TGTGCCAGCTCACCCAGGACGGGGAGAGAGACCCAGTACTTC,CASSPRTGRETQYF
-,few,TRBV30,TRBJ1-4,TGTGCCTGTCAGGTTCCAGGAAATGAAAAACTGTTTTTT,CACQVPGNEKLFF
TRBD1,-,TRBV4-3,TRBJ2-3,TGCGCCAGCAGCCAGGCTGCCGGGACAGGGACAGATACGCAGTATTTT,CASSQAAGTGTDTQYF
TRBD2,-,TRBV7-2,TRBJ2-3,TGTGCCAGCAGGACGGGACTAGACCAGTATTTT,CASRTGLDQYF
-,-,TRBV30,TRBJ1-1,TGTGCCTGGAGTGTTTCGGTTGTGGACACTGAAGCTTTCTTT,CAWSVSVVDTEAFF
-,-,TRBV18,TRBJ2-7,TGTGCCAGCTCACCATGGCAGGTCGGCGAGCAGTACTTC,CASSPWQVGEQYF
-,-,TRBV2,TRBJ1-1,TGTGCCAGCAGGGCCGGGACCCTCACGAACACTGAAGCTTTCTTT,CASRAGTLTNTEAFF
-,-,TRBV5-6,TRBJ2-3,TGTGCCAGCAGCTCGTTTAAAACTTCTAGCACAGATACGCAGTATTTT,CASSSFKTSSTDTQYF
-,-,TRBV6-5,TRBJ1-1,TGTGCCAGCAGAGATTCCCCAGCGAGCACTGAAGCTTTCTTT,CASRDSPASTEAFF
-,-,TRBV30,TRBJ2-7,TGTGCCTGGAGGAACCCCTACGAGCAGTACTTC,CAWRNPYEQYF
-,-,TRBV7-9,TRBJ2-7,TGTGCCAGCAGCTATGACGAATACGAGCAGTACTTC,CASSYDEYEQYF
TRBD1,-,TRBV6-5,TRBJ1-1,TGTGCCAGCAGCCGGACAGGGGTTGAAGCTTTCTTT,CASSRTGVEAFF
TRBD1,-,TRBV2,TRBJ2-1,TGTGCCAGCATCCGGGACAGCAACAATGAGCAGTTCTTC,CASIRDSNNEQFF
-,-,TRBV29-1,TRBJ2-3,TGCAGCGTGGAGACCCCCAACTACCCCCGGGGGTGGGATACGCAGTATTTT,CSVETPNYPRGWDTQYF
-,few,TRBV25-1,TRBJ1-1,TGTGCCAGCAGTGAAGGGTCAGAAGCTTTCTTT,CASSEGSEAFF
-,-,TRBV29-1,TRBJ1-2,TGCAGCGCTAAGACAGGCTATGGCTACACCTTC,CSAKTGYGYTF
-,-,TRBV30,TRBJ2-7,TGTGCCTGGAGTGTCCGACAGGTCCCCTACGAGCAGTACTTC,CAWSVRQVPYEQYF
-,-,TRBV15,TRBJ2-7,TGTGCCACCAGAATCCTGCCGACTAATTCCTACGAGCAGTACTTC,CATRILPTNSYEQYF
-,-,TRBV29-1,TRBJ1-1,TGCAGCGTTGGTTCCGCGGGGGCGAACACTGAAGCTTTCTTT,CSVGSAGANTEAFF
TRBD1,few,TRBV29-1,TRBJ1-2,TGCAGCGTTGAAACAGGGGCAGGACGTGGCTACACCTTC,CSVETGAGRGYTF
TRBD2,few,TRBV5-6,TRBJ2-5,TGTGCCAGCAGCTTGATATACCGGAGGACTAGCGTCCAAGAGACCCAGTACTTC,CASSLIYRRTSVQETQYF
-,-,TRBV27,TRBJ2-2,TGTGCCAGCAGTTTAAACCCATTATACGGGGAGCTGTTTTTT,CASSLNPLYGELFF